Presented here are 3 T cell receptor beta chains from one specimen sequenced in a study of spatial heterogeneity in lung cancer. Findings and caveats of the study: Tumoral mutation counts were tracked by counts of expanded intratumoral alpha and beta TCRs.

For these receptors, no antigen is known. Regarding time point: sample taken at primary tumor resection. TCRdb independently ran MiXCR on the 5' RACE reads; one entry per CDR3 protein. This table has 5,000 or so distinct CDR3 sequences, roughly 23% appearing once. The sequenced sample was lung tumor tissue, obtained at surgery. These receptors originate from a male donor with early-stage non-small cell lung cancer.

The sample holds a few counts of this clonotype. The V gene is TRBV4-1, the J gene TRBJ2-1; weak D call: TRBD2 (5 bases). This CDR3 is 18 amino acids long. V was cut by 2 bases and J by 1 base, with 18 bases left in between. Germline V CDR1 and CDR2: MGHRA, YSYEKL. CDR3 DNA: TGCGCCAGCAGCCAAACCTCCCGCTTAGCGCGATCCTACAATGAGCAGTTCTTC. Translated, it gives CASSQTSRLARSYNEQFF.

V is TRBV20-1 and J is TRBJ2-7, with TRBD2 as a possible D gene (6 bases). Germline CDR1 and CDR2: DFQATT and SNEGSKA (reference sequence). The CDR3 loop spans 14 amino acids. Trimming removed 0 bases from V and 3 bases from J, with 12 bases in between. DNA for the CDR3: TGCAGTGCTAGAGATGGGGGAGGCAACTACGAGCAGTACTTC. Protein product: CSARDGGGNYEQYF.

This clonotype is labeled as medium-sized. The V and J genes are TRBV18 and TRBJ1-5; 8 bases fit TRBD1. V gave up 1 base and J gave up 7 bases; unmatched junction bases: 6. The germline V gene has CDR1 KGHSH and CDR2 LQKENI. The CDR3 is made up of 15 amino acids. This CDR3 is CASSPLDRAMQPQHF. In DNA, the CDR3 is TGTGCCAGCTCACCACTGGACAGGGCTATGCAGCCCCAGCATTTT.